This is a list of T cell receptor beta chains from one sample in a study of T cells in Graves' hyperthyroidism and ophthalmopathy. TCRdb reanalysed the multiplex PCR reads using MiXCR and keeps one entry per CDR3 protein. The sample carries some 340,000 distinct CDR3 sequences, roughly 13% recorded once. Sequencing used blood. These receptor sequences come from a woman aged 40 to 50 with Graves' ophthalmopathy. The CDR3 runs from the conserved cysteine through the conserved F or W. A D gene is named only where the DNA matches it firmly. For some rows the clone size is stated as once, few or many, or as a class when expanded; others skip it.

j_gene: TRBJ2-7
v_gene: TRBV19
d_gene: NA
abundance: NA
CDR3nt: TGTGCCAGTAACCCCGGAGCAGGGTGGTCGAACGAGCAGTACTTC
CDR3aa: CASNPGAGWSNEQYF

j_gene: TRBJ2-2
v_gene: TRBV28
d_gene: NA
abundance: many
CDR3nt: TGTGCCAGCACCTCGTGGGGAGAGACCGGGGAGCTGTTTTTT
CDR3aa: CASTSWGETGELFF

j_gene: TRBJ2-5
v_gene: TRBV13
d_gene: NA
abundance: many
CDR3nt: TGTGCCAGCAGCTTAAGACAGGTCGATTCCCAAGAGACCCAGTACTTC
CDR3aa: CASSLRQVDSQETQYF

j_gene: TRBJ2-3
v_gene: TRBV14
d_gene: TRBD2
abundance: many
CDR3nt: TGTGCCAGCAGCCAACGTGTGACTAGCGGGAGAACTAGCACAGATACGCAGTATTTT
CDR3aa: CASSQRVTSGRTSTDTQYF

j_gene: TRBJ1-6
v_gene: TRBV11-2
d_gene: NA
abundance: many
CDR3nt: TGTGCCAGCAGCTTCCTCAAAAGCGATCCACCCCTCCACTTT
CDR3aa: CASSFLKSDPPLHF

j_gene: TRBJ2-1
v_gene: TRBV6-1
d_gene: TRBD2
abundance: NA
CDR3nt: TGTGTCAGCAATGAACAGGGCTTGACTAGCGGGATCGTCAATGAGCAGTTCTTC
CDR3aa: CVSNEQGLTSGIVNEQFF

j_gene: TRBJ2-3
v_gene: TRBV28
d_gene: TRBD1
abundance: many
CDR3nt: TGTGCCAGCAGTTTACCCGGGACAGGGGCTAGTACGCAGTATTTT
CDR3aa: CASSLPGTGASTQYF

j_gene: TRBJ2-2
v_gene: TRBV10-3
d_gene: NA
abundance: many
CDR3nt: TGTGCCATCAGTGGCTATTTGTCCGGGGAGCTGTTTTTT
CDR3aa: CAISGYLSGELFF

j_gene: TRBJ1-5
v_gene: TRBV6-2/TRBV6-3
d_gene: NA
abundance: many
CDR3nt: TGTGCCAGCAGCCCCGGGATTAATCAGCCCCAGCATTTT
CDR3aa: CASSPGINQPQHF

j_gene: TRBJ2-1
v_gene: TRBV20-1
d_gene: TRBD2
abundance: many
CDR3nt: TGCAGTGCTAGAGGGGCGACTAGCGGGCCTGAGCAGTTCTTC
CDR3aa: CSARGATSGPEQFF

j_gene: TRBJ2-1
v_gene: TRBV7-2
d_gene: TRBD2
abundance: NA
CDR3nt: TGTGCCAGCAGCTTAGAGATCGGGGGGGGTGGTTACAATGAGCAGTTCTTC
CDR3aa: CASSLEIGGGGYNEQFF

j_gene: TRBJ1-1
v_gene: TRBV6-5
d_gene: NA
abundance: many
CDR3nt: TGTGCCAGCAGTTACTCGAAACGGAGGAGGGGCACTGAAGCTTTCTTT
CDR3aa: CASSYSKRRRGTEAFF

j_gene: TRBJ2-1
v_gene: TRBV10-1
d_gene: TRBD2
abundance: few
CDR3nt: TGCGCCAGCAGTGAGGCCGGGGGGGGGGAGCAGTTCTTC
CDR3aa: CASSEAGGGEQFF

j_gene: TRBJ1-1
v_gene: TRBV7-8
d_gene: NA
abundance: many
CDR3nt: TGTGCCAGCAGCTTAGAGACGGACAGATGGAACACTGAAGCTTTCTTT
CDR3aa: CASSLETDRWNTEAFF